The present T cell receptor beta chain was sequenced within a study of technical replicates of blood from several donors. V was clipped by 10 bases and J by 5 bases, with 12 bases between them. The CDR3 is made up of 11 amino acids. Per germline, CDR1 LNHDA and CDR2 SQIVND (reference sequence). Assay: immunoSEQ multiplex PCR; the TCRdb copy retains only in-frame clones and omits some. The repertoire holds tens of thousands of clones, around 97% seen once, with around 0.2% in the top ten. Material: T cells isolated from PBMCs. This sequence originates from a human donor in good health. This sequence joins TRBV19 and TRBJ2-7; D may be TRBD1 (5 bases). The CDR3 here is CATKGLHEQYF. The CDR3 nucleotides read TGTGCCACCAAGGGGCTCCACGAGCAGTACTTC.